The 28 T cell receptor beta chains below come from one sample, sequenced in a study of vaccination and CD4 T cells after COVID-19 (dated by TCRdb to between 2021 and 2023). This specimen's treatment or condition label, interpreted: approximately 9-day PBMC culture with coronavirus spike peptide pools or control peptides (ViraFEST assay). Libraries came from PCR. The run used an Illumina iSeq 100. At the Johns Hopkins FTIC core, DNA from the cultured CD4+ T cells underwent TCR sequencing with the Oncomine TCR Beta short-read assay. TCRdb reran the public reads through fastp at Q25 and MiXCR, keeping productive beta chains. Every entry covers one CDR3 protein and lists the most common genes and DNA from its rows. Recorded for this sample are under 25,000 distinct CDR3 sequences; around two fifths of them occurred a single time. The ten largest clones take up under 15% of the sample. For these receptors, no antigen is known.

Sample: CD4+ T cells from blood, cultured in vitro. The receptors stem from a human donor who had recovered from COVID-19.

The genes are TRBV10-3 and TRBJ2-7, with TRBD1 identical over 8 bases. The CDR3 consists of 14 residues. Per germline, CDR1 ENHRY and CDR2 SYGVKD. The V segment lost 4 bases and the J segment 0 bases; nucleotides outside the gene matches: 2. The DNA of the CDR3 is TGTGCCATCAGTGGGACAGGGAGCTCCTACGAGCAGTACTTC. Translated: CAISGTGSSYEQYF.

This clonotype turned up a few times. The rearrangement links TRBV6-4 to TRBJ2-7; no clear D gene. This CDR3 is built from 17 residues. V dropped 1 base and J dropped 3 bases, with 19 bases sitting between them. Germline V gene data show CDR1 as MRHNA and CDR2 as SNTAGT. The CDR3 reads CASSDFGDQRLNYEQYF. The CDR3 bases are TGTGCCAGCAGTGACTTCGGAGACCAACGATTAAACTACGAGCAGTACTTC.

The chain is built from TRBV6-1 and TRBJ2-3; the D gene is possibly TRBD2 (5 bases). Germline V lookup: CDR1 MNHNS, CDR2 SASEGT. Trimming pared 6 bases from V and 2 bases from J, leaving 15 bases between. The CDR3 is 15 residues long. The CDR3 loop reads CASRPDREATDTQYF. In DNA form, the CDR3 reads TGTGCCAGCAGACCCGACCGGGAAGCCACAGATACGCAGTATTTT.

Here the CDR3 reads CASSEEVNTEAFF. The DNA for the CDR3 is TGTGCCAGCAGTGAAGAGGTGAACACTGAAGCTTTCTTT. The rearrangement uses TRBV2 and TRBJ1-1; D not resolved. CDR1 SNHLY and CDR2 FYNNEI come from the germline V gene. V was shortened by 1 base and J by 0 bases, with 3 bases between the two germline ends. The CDR3 contains 13 residues.

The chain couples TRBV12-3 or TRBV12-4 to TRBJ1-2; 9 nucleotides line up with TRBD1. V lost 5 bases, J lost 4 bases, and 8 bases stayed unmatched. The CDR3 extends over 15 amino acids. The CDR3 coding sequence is TGTGCCAGCAGTCAACAGGGGGCGCAGGGCTATGGCTACACCTTC. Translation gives CASSQQGAQGYGYTF.

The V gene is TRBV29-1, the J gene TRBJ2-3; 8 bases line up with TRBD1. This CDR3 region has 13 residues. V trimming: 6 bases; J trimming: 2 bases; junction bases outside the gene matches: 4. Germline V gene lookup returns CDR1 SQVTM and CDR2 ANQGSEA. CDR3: CSVKDRATDTQYF. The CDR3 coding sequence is TGCAGCGTCAAGGACAGGGCCACAGATACGCAGTATTTT.

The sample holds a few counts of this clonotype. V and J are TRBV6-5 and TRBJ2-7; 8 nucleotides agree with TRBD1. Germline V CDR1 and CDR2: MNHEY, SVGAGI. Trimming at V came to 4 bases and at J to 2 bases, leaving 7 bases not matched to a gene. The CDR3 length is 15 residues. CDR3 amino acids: CASSFRDRSTYEQYF. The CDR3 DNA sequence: TGTGCCAGCAGTTTCCGGGACAGGTCGACCTACGAGCAGTACTTC.

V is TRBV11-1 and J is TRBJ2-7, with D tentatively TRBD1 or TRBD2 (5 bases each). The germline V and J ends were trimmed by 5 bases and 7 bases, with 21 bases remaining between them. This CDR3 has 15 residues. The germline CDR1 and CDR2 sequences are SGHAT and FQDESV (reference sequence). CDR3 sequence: CASSPRTLGEMEQYF. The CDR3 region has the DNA TGTGCCAGCAGCCCAAGGACGCTAGGGGAGATGGAGCAGTACTTC.

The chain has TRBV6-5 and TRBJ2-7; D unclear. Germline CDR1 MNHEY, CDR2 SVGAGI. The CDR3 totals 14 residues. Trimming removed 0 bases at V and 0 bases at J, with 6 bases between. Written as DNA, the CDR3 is TGTGCCAGCAGTTACTCGTCAAACTCCTACGAGCAGTACTTC. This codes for CASSYSSNSYEQYF.

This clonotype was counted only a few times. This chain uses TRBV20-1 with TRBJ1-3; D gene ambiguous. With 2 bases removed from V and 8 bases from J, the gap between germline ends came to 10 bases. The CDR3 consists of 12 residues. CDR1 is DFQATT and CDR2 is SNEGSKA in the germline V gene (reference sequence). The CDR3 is CSARPLEDTIYF. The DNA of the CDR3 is TGCAGTGCTAGACCCCTGGAGGACACCATATATTTT.

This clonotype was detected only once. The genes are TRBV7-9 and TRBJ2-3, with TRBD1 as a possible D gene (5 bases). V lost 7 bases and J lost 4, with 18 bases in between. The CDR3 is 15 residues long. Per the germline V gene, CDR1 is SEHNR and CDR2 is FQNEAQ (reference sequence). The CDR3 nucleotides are TGTGCCAGCACCGACCAAGGGCAGGGCCCAGATACGCAGTATTTT. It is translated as CASTDQGQGPDTQYF.

CDR3 DNA sequence: TGTGCCAGCAGTTTATCCGGGACAGGGGGCACTGAAGCTTTCTTT. Translated: CASSLSGTGGTEAFF. J is TRBJ1-1 and V is TRBV27; 11 positions match TRBD1. The CDR3 spans 15 residues. J gave up 4 bases and V 0 bases, and 1 base lay outside the gene matches. Per the germline V gene, CDR1 is MNHEY and CDR2 is SMNVEV (reference sequence).

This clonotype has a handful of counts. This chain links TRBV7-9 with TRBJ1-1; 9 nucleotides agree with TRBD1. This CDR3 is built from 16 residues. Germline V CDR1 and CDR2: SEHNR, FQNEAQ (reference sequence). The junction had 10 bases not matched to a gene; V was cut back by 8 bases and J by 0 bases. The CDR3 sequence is CASVPQGAYMNTEAFF. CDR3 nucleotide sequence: TGTGCCAGCGTCCCACAGGGGGCTTATATGAACACTGAAGCTTTCTTT.

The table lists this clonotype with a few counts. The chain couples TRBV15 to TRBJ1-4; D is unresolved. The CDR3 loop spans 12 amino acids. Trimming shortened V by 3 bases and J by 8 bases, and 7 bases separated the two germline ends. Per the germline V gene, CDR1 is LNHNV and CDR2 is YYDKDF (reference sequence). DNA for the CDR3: TGTGCCACCAGCAGGGCCTCGGAAAAACTGTTTTTT. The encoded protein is CATSRASEKLFF. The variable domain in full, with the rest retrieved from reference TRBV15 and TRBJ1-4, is DAMVIQNPRYQVTQFGKPVTLSCSQTLNHNVMYWYQQKSSQAPKLLFHYYDKDFNNEADTPDNFQSRRPNTSFCFLDIRSPGLGDTAMYLCATSRASEKLFFGSGTQLSVL.

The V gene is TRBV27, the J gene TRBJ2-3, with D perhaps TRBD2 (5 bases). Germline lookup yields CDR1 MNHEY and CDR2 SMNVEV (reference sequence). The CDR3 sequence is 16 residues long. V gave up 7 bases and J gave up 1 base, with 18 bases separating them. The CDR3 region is CASTLHPGSGTDTQYF. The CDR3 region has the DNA TGTGCCAGCACCTTACACCCTGGGAGCGGCACAGATACGCAGTATTTT.

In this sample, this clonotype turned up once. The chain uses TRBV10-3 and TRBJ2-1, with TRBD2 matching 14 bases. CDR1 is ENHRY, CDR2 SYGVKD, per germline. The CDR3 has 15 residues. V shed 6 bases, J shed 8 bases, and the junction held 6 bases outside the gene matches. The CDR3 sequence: CAIRRLAGGADEQFF. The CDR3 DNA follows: TGTGCCATCAGAAGACTAGCGGGGGGGGCGGATGAGCAGTTCTTC.

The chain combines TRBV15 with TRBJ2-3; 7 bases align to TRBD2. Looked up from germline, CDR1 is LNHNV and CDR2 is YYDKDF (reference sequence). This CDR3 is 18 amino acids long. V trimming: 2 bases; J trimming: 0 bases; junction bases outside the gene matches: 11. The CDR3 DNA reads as TGTGCCACCAGCAGACCCGGATCCCCCGGGGGGAGCACAGATACGCAGTATTTT. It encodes CATSRPGSPGGSTDTQYF.

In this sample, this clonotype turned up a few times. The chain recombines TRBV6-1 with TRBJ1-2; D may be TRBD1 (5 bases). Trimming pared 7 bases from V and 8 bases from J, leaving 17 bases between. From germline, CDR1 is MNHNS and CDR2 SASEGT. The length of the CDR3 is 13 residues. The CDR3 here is CASTALSGRGYTF. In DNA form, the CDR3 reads TGTGCCAGCACGGCCCTTTCAGGGAGGGGCTACACCTTC.

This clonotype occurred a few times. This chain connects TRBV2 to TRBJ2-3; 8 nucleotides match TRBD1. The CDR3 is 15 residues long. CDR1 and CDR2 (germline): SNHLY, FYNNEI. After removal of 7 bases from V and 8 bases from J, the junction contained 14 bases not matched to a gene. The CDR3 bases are TGTGCCAGCACGGGCGGGGCCCCAACAGGGGGTACGCAGTATTTT. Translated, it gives CASTGGAPTGGTQYF. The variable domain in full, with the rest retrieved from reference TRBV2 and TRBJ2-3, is EPEVTQTPSHQVTQMGQEVILRCVPISNHLYFYWYRQILGQKVEFLVSFYNNEISEKSEIFDDQFSVERPDGSNFTLKIRSTKLEDSAMYFCASTGGAPTGGTQYFGPGTRLTVL.

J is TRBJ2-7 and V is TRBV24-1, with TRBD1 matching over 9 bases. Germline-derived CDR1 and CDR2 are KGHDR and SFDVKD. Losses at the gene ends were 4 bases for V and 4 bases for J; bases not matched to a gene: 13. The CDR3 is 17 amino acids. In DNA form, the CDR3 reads TGTGCCACCAGTGACAACGGCGGGACAGGGAATCTGTACGAGCAGTACTTC. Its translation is CATSDNGGTGNLYEQYF.

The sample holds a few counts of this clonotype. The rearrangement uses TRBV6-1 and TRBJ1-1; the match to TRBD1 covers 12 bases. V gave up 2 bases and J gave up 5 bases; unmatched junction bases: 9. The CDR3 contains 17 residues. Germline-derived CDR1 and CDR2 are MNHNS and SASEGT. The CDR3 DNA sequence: TGTGCCAGCAGTGAATCGGGGACAGGGGGCCGGGAGACTGAAGCTTTCTTT. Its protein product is CASSESGTGGRETEAFF.

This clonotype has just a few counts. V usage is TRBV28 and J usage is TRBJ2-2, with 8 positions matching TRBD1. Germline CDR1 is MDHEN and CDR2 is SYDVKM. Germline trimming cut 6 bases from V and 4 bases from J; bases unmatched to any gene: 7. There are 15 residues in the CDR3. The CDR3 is CASRSRDRFTGELFF. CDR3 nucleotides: TGTGCCAGCAGGAGCAGGGACAGGTTCACCGGGGAGCTGTTTTTT.

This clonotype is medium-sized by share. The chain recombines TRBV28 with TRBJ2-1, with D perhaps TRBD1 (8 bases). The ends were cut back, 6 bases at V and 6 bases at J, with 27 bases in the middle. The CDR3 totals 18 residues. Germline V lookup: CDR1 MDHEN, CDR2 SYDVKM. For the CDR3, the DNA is TGTGCCAGCAGACGATCATTGGGGGGGACAGGTCGCGTCAATGAGCAGTTCTTC. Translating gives CASRRSLGGTGRVNEQFF. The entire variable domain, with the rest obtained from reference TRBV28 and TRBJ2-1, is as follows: DVKVTQSSRYLVKRTGEKVFLECVQDMDHENMFWYRQDPGLGLRLIYFSYDVKMKEKGDIPEGYSVSREKKERFSLILESASTNQTSMYLCASRRSLGGTGRVNEQFFGPGTRLTVL.

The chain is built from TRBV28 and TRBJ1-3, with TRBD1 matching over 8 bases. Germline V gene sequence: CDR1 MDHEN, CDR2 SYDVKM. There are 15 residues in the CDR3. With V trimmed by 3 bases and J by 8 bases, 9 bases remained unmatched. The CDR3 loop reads CASSLTDRVEHTIYF. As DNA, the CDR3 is TGTGCCAGCAGTTTGACGGACAGGGTGGAACACACCATATATTTT.

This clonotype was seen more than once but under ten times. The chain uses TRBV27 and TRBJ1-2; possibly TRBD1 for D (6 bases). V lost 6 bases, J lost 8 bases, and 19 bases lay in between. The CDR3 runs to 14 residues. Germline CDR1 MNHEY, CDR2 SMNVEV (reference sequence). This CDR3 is CASSQDRAHRGYTF. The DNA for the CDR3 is TGTGCCAGCAGCCAGGACAGAGCCCATCGGGGCTACACCTTC.

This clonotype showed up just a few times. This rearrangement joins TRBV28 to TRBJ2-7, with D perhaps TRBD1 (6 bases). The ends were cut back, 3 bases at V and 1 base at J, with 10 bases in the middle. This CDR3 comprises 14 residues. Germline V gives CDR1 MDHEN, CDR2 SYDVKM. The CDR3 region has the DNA TGTGCCAGCAGTTTCGCGGACAGATCCTACGAGCAGTACTTC. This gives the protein CASSFADRSYEQYF.

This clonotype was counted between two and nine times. The CDR3 DNA follows: TGTGCCAGCCGCGGGGGTGGAAATCAGCCCCAGCATTTT. It translates to CASRGGGNQPQHF. The chain joins TRBV6-1 to TRBJ1-5; D perhaps matches TRBD1 (5 bases). CDR3 size: 13 residues. CDR1 and CDR2 from the germline V gene are MNHNS and SASEGT. Trimming stripped 8 bases from V and 4 bases from J, with 12 bases between.

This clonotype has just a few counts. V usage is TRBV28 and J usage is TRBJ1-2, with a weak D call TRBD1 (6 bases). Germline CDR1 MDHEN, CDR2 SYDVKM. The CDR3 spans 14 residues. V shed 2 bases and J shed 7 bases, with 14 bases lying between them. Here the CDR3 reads CASSLRQGFFGYTF. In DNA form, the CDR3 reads TGTGCCAGCAGTTTAAGGCAGGGGTTCTTTGGCTACACCTTC.